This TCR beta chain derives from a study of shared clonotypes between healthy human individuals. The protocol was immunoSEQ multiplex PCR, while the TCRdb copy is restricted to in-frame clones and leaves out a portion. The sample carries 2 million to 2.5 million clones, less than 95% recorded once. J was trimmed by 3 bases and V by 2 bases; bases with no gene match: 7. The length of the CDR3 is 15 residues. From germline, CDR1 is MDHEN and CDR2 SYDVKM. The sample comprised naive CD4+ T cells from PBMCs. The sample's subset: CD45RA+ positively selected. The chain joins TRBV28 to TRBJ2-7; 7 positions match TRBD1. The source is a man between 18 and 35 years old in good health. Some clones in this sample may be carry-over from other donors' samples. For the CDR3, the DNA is TGTGCCAGCAGTTTAGCGTTCCGACAGGGCTACGAGCAGTACTTC. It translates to CASSLAFRQGYEQYF.